Sequencing of this T cell receptor (beta chain) was carried out in a study of cytomegalovirus exposure and HLA in healthy donors (dated by TCRdb to the late 2010s). Study-level background: An earlier analysis of about 560 of the donors reported 276 Gb of sequence data and 117 million unique TCR beta sequences obtained from about 179 million T cells. An early release that covered roughly 600 HLA-typed donors contained about 300 gigabases of sequencing data and tens of millions of unique TCR sequences. Among the roughly 410 genotyped donors, more than 70% belonged to the genetic ancestry cluster associated with self-reported Caucasian donors. The study aimed to test whether cataloging public T cell receptors could reveal signatures of past pathogen exposure. Using immunosequencing, the study profiled T cell repertoires from around 680 subjects and related those repertoires to cytomegalovirus serostatus. Along with the roughly 700-subject first cohort, a separate validation cohort of more than 90 different subjects was used. High-throughput TCR immunosequencing, statistical association of individual TCRs with disease status, and machine learning were combined to predict cytomegalovirus infection status. A later analysis re-examined previously published TCR beta repertoires from more than 550 donors and added high-resolution HLA genotyping to investigate patterns of TCR occurrence. The later analysis used no new phenotypic data to find candidate immune exposures, relying instead on TCR beta sequences and their occurrence across donors. An earlier analysis of several hundred of the donors used high-throughput TCR beta sequencing to judge whether each TCR beta V gene segment behaved as functional or pseudogenic. Donor age, sex, ethnicity and CMV serostatus were collected together with the repertoire data. In a later genetic analysis, genome-wide SNP genotypes for about three fifths of the roughly 670 donors were used, and that subset was treated as a discovery cohort. All discovery cohort repertoires had been generated on a single sequencing platform. Class I and class II HLA loci were covered by the typing at four-digit resolution. Typing coverage differed by locus: A, B, C, DRB1 and DQB1 were typed in roughly 620-640 donors, DQA1 in roughly 510, DPA1 in around 580, and DPB1 in just under 480. Roughly five DR-DQ haplotypes were handled as single units for association and clustering, since linkage in the cohort was strong. Among some 410 genotyped donors of the cohort, an average of around 220,000 unique TCR beta nucleotide sequences was sequenced per donor, of which about 18% were non-productive. Paper-wide results and their limitations: Some IMGT-functional V segments, including TRBV6-2 and TRBV6-3, could not be told apart with the 87-base-pair reads, so those segments were excluded. Cytomegalovirus status was reported to be diagnosed by the classifier with high specificity and sensitivity in both the original and validation cohorts. The earlier analysis of about 600 of the donors excluded about 16 rarely observed V segments, including chromosome 9 orphons, because counts were too low. A further reported finding was that TCR beta sequences accurately predicted the HLA-A and HLA-B alleles for most subjects in the first cohort. Correlated functional status among segregating V segments might be attributable to linkage disequilibrium, but an unknown experimental factor could not be ruled out. A total of fewer than 200 TCR beta chains were listed by the study as associated with cytomegalovirus. Three of the identified cytomegalovirus-associated TCR beta chains were confirmed in vitro to be specific for cytomegalovirus antigens. In a later analysis, most CMV-associated TCR beta chains were found to appear HLA-restricted, with HLA associations seemingly driven largely by CMV exposure. The sequencing pipeline was judged likely to have produced a cluster of highly shared sequence variants as a technical artifact. Assigning TCR associations to individual alleles was difficult when HLA alleles, especially DR and DQ, strongly co-occurred. HLA typing was unavailable for some donors at each locus, so association tests used only the typed subset. In a later analysis, TCR association rates were found to vary across HLA loci, with the most associated TCRs seen for DRB1 alleles and the fewest for HLA-C alleles. The only immune exposure information available for the cohort was CMV serostatus. An earlier analysis of around 600 of the donors showed that most TCR beta V segments appeared in productive rearrangements either about 87% or about 30% of the time, which broadly matched IMGT annotations. The authors suggested that the approach could potentially be extended to other disease states and immunological phenotypes. In a later genetic analysis, a missense DCLRE1C variant was associated with V-gene and J-gene trimming of TCR beta chains, and the association was replicated in an independent cohort. Most TCR sequences were seen in very few donors, while some public TCRs were found in many individuals. The presence/absence analyses assumed that sequencing depth was roughly uniform across donors, and that assumption may not be true. The cohort was sequenced for TCR beta chains only, and without alpha or paired-chain data the features that could be detected were limited. Compared with the roughly 700-donor mean, donors in an Asian-associated ancestry cluster had fewer N-insertions in productive TCRs, according to a later genetic analysis. In a later analysis, several top co-occurrence clusters were reported to appear linked to parvovirus B19, influenza, CMV and Epstein-Barr virus. In a later analysis, some 18,000 TCR beta sequences were associated with specific HLA alleles at a false discovery rate of 0.05. In a later analysis, HLA-associated TCR beta chains were found to be more clonally expanded and to have lower generation probabilities than equally common non-associated chains.

In the germline V gene, CDR1 corresponds to KGHSH and CDR2 to LQKENI. Inclusive of the bounding cysteine and phenylalanine, the CDR3 is 15 residues long. Of all the DNA, just the CDR3 is kept, 45 bases in frame from base 1. Trimming takes 5 bases off V and 6 bases off J; junction bases not matched to a gene: 7. The cohort comprised around 700 healthy bone marrow donors. All cohort members were sampled while nominally healthy, although unrecorded immune exposures were likely present. The donor was CMV seropositive and belonged to the group of about 290 seropositive cohort members. A peripheral blood sample was provided by each donor, and peripheral blood mononuclear cells were used for TCR beta sequencing. The Qiagen DNeasy Blood Extraction Kit was used to extract genomic DNA from the blood cell samples. As concerns this clone: What antigen it recognizes has not been identified. No much larger clone exists at a distance of one base, and base qualities are not known.

Receptors were amplified or captured by the immunoSEQ multiplex PCR assay. For the multiplex PCR, a mixture combining 60 forward primers for TCR Vbeta segments and 13 reverse primers for TCR Jbeta segments was used. The CDR3 region of rearranged TCR beta genes was amplified from genomic DNA by a multiplex PCR assay. The amplified TCR beta libraries were sequenced on the Illumina HiSeq System as 87-base-pair reads. Processing in the source paper ran as follows. Across the roughly 670 repertoires, a later analysis counted 78 million or so unique TCR beta chains, roughly 11 million of which were shared by at least two donors. Raw reads were error-corrected and collapsed into unique sequences by a nearest-neighbor algorithm in which closely related sequences were merged to remove PCR and sequencing errors. To assign V, D and J gene segments, CDR3 sequences were aligned to IMGT reference sequences. Each retained sequence needed at least a six-nucleotide match to both a V gene segment and a J gene segment. A rearrangement was called productive if the CDR3 had no stop codons and remained in frame with V and J, and every other rearrangement was called non-productive. Following IMGT convention, CDR3 was defined as the stretch from the second conserved V-encoded cysteine up to the conserved J-encoded phenylalanine. In an earlier analysis of more than 550 of the donors, sequences lacking an unambiguous match to a single V gene segment were excluded. An earlier analysis of several hundred of the donors called V segments functional above 56.7% productive rearrangements and segregating when the between-donor standard deviation exceeded 5%. To diagnose cytomegalovirus status from the catalog of TCR beta chain sequences, a statistical classification framework was built. A later analysis assigned V and J genes by comparing TCR nucleotide sequences with IMGT/GENE-DB human TR gene sequences. A later analysis assigned CDR3 sequences and most-parsimonious VDJ recombination scenarios with the TCRdist pipeline. In a later analysis, each TCR beta chain was defined by its CDR3 amino acid sequence together with its V-gene family, and reads without a unique V-gene family were excluded. To address suspected cross-contamination and a sequencing artifact, a later analysis removed roughly 640 highly shared, low-generation-probability nucleotide sequences. For each public chain, a later analysis derived a clonal expansion index from normalized ranks of inferred template counts within each repertoire. In a later analysis, generation probabilities were computed with a VDJ recombination model fitted to out-of-frame rearrangements, and the resulting probabilities were checked against IGoR. In a later analysis, TCR-TCR, TCR-HLA and TCR-CMV co-occurrence was scored with hypergeometric tests, and a repertoire-size bias correction was applied to TCR pairs. False discovery rates were estimated in a later analysis by permuting HLA or CMV assignments 20 times. In a later analysis, co-occurring TCRs were grouped using DBSCAN, with TCRdist sequence similarity added in when clustering inside HLA-allele-positive subsets. Repertoires with fewer than 30,000 or more than 120,000 public chains were left out of co-occurrence clustering, as were five repertoires with anomalous nucleotide sharing. TCRdb provides this immuneACCESS table in a form limited to in-frame rearrangements. Some clones are lacking; in checked studies, under half of them reflect an unresolved V gene, and why the rest are absent is not known. V and J calls and clone size are copied from that table; D and trimming were computed from the DNA. Present in this sample are roughly 160,000 clones, around four fifths of which were seen just once. Around 10% of the sample is taken by the ten largest.

The rearranged segments are TRBV18 and TRBJ2-2; 9 of the junction bases match TRBD1. This receptor was obtained from a man between 45 and 60 years old in good health and CMV-seropositive. The sample consisted of PBMCs. The CDR3 loop reads CASSWGQGSSGELFF. The bases read TGTGCCAGCTCATGGGGACAGGGATCGTCCGGGGAGCTGTTTTTT.